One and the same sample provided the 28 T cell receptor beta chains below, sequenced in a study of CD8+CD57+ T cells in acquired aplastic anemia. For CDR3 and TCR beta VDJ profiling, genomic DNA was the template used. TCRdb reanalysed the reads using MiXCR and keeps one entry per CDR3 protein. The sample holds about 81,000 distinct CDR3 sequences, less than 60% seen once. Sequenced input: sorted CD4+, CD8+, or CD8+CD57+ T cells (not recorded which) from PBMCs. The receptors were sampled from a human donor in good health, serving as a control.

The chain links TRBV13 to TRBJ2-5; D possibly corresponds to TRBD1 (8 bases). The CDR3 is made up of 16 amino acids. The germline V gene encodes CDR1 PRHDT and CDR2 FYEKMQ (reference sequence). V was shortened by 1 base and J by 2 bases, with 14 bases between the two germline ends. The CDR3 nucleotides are TGTGCCAGCAGCTTAGAACAGGGGGGGTCACAAGAGACCCAGTACTTC. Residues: CASSLEQGGSQETQYF.

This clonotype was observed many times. CDR3 protein: CASKRQVAGDNQPQHF. The CDR3 coding sequence is TGTGCCAGCAAGCGTCAGGTGGCGGGAGATAATCAGCCCCAGCATTTT. The V call is TRBV2, the J call TRBJ1-5; D is unclear. V lost 7 bases and J 4 bases, leaving 20 bases between the germline ends. CDR3 length: 16 residues. Germline assignment: CDR1 SNHLY and CDR2 FYNNEI.

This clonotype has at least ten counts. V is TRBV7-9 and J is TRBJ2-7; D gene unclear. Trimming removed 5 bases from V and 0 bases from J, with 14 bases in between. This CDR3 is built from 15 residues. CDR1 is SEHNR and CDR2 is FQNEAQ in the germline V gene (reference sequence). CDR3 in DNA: TGTGCCAGCAGCCACGTAGACGGCCGCTCCTACGAGCAGTACTTC. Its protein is CASSHVDGRSYEQYF.

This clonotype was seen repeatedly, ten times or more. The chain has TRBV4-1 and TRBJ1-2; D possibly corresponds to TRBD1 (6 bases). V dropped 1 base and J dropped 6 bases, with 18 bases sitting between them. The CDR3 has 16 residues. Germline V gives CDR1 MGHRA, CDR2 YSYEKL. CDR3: CASSQGVISGGHGYTF. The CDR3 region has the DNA TGCGCCAGCAGCCAAGGAGTAATTTCGGGGGGCCATGGCTACACCTTC.

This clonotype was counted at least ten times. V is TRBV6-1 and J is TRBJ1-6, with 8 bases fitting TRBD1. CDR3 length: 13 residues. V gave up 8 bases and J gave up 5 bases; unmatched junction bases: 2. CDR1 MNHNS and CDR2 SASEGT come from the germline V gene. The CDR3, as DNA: TGTGCCAGCCAGACAGGGGATAATTCACCCCTCCACTTT. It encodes CASQTGDNSPLHF.

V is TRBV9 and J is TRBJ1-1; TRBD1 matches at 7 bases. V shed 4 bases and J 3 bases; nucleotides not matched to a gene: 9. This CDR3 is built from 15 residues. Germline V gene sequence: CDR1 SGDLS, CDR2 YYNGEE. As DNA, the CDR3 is TGTGCCAGCAGCACGTTACAGGGGTGGGACACTGAAGCTTTCTTT. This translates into CASSTLQGWDTEAFF.

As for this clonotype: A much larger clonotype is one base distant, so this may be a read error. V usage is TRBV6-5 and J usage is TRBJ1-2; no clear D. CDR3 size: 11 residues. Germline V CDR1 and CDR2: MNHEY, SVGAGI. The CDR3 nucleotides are TGTCCCAGCAGTTTCGGGAATGGCTACACCTTC. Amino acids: CPSSFGNGYTF.

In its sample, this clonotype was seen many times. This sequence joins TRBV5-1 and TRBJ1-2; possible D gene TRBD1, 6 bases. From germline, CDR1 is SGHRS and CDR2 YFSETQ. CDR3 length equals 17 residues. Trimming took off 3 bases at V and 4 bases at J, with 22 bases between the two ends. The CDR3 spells CASSSDAGDPRPYGYTF. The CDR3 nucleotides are TGCGCCAGCAGCTCGGACGCAGGGGATCCACGACCCTATGGCTACACCTTC.

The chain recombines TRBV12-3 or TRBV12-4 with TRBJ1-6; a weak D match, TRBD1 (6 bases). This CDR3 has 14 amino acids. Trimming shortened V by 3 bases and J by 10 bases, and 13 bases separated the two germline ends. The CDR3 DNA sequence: TGTGCCAGCAGTTTGGGACAAGGAGACTCACCCCTCCACTTT. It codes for CASSLGQGDSPLHF.

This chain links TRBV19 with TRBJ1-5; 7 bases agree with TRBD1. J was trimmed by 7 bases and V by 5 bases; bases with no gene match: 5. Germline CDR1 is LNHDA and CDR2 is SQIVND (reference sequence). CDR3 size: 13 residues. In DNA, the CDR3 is TGTGCCAGTAGTCCATGGACAGGCCAGCCCCAGCATTTT. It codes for CASSPWTGQPQHF.

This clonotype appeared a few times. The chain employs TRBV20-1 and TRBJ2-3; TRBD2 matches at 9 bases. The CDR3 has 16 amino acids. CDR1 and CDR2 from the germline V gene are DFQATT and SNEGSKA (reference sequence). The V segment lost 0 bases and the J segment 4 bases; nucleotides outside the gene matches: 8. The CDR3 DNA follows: TGCAGTGCTAGAGATGTGGCTAGCGGGGAAGCAGATACGCAGTATTTT. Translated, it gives CSARDVASGEADTQYF.

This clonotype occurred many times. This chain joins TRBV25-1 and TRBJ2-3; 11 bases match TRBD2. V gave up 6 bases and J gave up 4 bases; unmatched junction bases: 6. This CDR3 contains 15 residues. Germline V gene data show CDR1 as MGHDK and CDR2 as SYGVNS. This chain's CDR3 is CASSSLAGVPDTQYF. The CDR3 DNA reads TGTGCCAGCAGCTCACTAGCGGGAGTCCCAGATACGCAGTATTTT.

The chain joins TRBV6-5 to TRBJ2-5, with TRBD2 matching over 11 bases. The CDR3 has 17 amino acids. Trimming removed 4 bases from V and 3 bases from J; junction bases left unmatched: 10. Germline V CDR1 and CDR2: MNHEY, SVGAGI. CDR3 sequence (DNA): TGTGCCAGCAGTTCTATCTTTAGCGGGGGGGCCGAAGAGACCCAGTACTTC. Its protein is CASSSIFSGGAEETQYF.

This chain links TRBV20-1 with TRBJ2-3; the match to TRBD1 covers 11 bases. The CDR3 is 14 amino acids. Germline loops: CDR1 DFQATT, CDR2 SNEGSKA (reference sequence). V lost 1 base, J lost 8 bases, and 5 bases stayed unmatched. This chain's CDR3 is CSARAGGTGGTQYF. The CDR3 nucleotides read TGCAGTGCTAGAGCGGGCGGGACAGGGGGTACGCAGTATTTT.

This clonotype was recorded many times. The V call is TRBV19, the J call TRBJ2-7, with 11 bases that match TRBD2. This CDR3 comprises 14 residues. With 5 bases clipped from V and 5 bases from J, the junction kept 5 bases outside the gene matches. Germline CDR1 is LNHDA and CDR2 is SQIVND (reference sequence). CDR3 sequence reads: CASSLSGRAHEQYF. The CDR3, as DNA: TGTGCCAGTAGTCTTAGCGGGAGGGCCCACGAGCAGTACTTC.

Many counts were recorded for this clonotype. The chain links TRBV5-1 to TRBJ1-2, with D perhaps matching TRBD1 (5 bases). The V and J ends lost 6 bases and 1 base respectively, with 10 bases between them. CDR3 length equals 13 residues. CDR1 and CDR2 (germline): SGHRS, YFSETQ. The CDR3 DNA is TGCGCCAGCAAAGGGGAAAATAACTATGGCTACACCTTC. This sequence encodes CASKGENNYGYTF.

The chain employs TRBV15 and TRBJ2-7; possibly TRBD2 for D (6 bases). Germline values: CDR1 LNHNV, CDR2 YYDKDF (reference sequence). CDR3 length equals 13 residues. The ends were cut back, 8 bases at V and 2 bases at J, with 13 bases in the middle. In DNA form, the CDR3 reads TGTGCCACCTCTCCGACTAGGACCTACGAGCAGTACTTC. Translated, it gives CATSPTRTYEQYF.

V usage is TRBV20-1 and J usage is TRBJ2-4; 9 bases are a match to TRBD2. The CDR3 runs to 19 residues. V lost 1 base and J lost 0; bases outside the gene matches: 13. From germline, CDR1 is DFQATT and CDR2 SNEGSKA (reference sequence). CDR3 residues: CSARGLAGVPKLAKNIQYF. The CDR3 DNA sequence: TGCAGTGCTAGAGGGTTAGCGGGAGTTCCCAAACTAGCCAAAAACATTCAGTACTTC.

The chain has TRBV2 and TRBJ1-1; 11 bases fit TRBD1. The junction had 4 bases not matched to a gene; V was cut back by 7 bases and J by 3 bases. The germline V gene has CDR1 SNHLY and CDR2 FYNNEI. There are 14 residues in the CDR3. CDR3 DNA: TGTGCCAGCACCGGACAGGGGGCGGACACTGAAGCTTTCTTT. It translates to CASTGQGADTEAFF.

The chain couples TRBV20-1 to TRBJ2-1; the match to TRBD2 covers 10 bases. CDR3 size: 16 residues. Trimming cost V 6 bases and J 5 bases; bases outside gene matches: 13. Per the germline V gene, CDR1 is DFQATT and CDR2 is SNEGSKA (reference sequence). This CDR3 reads CSATTGYGLADNEQFF. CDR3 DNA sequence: TGCAGTGCCACAACCGGATACGGACTAGCGGACAATGAGCAGTTCTTC.

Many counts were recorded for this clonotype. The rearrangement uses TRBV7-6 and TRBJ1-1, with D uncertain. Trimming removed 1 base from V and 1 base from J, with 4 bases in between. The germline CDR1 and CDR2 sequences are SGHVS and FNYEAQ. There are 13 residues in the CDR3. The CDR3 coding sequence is TGTGCCAGCAGCTTAGAGGGGAACACTGAAGCTTTCTTT. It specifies CASSLEGNTEAFF.

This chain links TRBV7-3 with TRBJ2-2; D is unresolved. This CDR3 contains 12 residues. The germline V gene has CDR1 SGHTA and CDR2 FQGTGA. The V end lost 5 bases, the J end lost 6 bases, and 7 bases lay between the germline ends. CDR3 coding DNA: TGTGCCAGCAGCCTCCTCTCCGGGGAGCTGTTTTTT. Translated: CASSLLSGELFF.

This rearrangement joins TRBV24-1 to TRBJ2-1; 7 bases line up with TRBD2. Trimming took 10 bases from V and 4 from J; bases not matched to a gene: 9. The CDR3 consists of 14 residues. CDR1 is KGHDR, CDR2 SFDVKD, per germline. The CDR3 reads CATKSSGVYNEQFF. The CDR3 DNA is TGTGCCACTAAATCTAGCGGAGTATACAATGAGCAGTTCTTC.

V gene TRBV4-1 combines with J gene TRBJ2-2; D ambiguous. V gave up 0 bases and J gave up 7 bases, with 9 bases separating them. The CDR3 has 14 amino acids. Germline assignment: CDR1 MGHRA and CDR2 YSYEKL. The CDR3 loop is CASSQDPIFGELFF. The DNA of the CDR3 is TGCGCCAGCAGCCAAGATCCCATTTTCGGGGAGCTGTTTTTT.

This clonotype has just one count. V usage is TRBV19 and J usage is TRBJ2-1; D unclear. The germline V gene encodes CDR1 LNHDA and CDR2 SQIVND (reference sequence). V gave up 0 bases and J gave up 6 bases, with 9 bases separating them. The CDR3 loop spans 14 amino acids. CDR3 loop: CASSIDPISNEQFF. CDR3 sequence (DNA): TGTGCCAGTAGTATAGACCCTATTAGCAATGAGCAGTTCTTC.

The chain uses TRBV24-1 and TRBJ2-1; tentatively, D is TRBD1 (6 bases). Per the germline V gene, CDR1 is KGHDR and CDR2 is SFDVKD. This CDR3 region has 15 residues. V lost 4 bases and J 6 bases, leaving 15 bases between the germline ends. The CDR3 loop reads CATSDPLGTLNEQFF. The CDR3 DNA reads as TGTGCCACCAGTGACCCCCTCGGGACACTCAATGAGCAGTTCTTC.

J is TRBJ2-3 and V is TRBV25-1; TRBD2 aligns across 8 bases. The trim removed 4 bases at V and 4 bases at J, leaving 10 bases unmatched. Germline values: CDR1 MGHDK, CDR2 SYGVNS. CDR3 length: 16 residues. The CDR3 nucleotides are TGTGCCAGCAGTGCCCAAGCGGGAGATAGAGCAGATACGCAGTATTTT. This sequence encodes CASSAQAGDRADTQYF.

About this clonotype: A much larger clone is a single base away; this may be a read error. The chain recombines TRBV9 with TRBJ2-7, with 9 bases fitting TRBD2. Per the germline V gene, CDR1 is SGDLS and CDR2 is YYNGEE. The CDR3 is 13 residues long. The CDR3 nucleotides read TGTGCCAGCAGCCCTCGGACTAGCGACGAGCAGCACTTC. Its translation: CASSPRTSDEQHF. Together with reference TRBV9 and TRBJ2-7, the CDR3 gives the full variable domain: DSGVTQTPKHLITATGQRVTLRCSPRSGDLSVYWYQQSLDQGLQFLIQYYNGEERAKGNILERFSAQQFPDLHSELNLSSLELGDSALYFCASSPRTSDEQHFGPGTRLTVT.